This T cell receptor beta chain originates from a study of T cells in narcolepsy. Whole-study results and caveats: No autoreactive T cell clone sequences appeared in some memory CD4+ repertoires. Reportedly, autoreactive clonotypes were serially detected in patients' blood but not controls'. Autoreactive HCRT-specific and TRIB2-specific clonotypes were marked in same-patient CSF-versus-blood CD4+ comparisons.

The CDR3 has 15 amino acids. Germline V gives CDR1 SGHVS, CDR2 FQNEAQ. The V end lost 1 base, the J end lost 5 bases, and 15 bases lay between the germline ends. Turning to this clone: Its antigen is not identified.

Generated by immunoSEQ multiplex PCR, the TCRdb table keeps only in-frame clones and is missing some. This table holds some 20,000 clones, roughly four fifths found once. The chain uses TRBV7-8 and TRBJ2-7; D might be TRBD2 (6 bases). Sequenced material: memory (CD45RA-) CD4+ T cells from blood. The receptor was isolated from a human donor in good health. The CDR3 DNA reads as TGTGCCAGCAGCTTAGGTGAGACTAGAAACGACGAGCAGTACTTC. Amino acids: CASSLGETRNDEQYF.